Listed below are T cell receptor beta chains from one sample, sequenced in a study of T cells in Graves' hyperthyroidism and ophthalmopathy. TCRdb processed the multiplex PCR reads anew with MiXCR; each CDR3 protein has one entry. The sample consists of around 380,000 distinct CDR3 sequences, about 13% of them appearing once. Material for sequencing was blood. Receptors originate from a man younger than 40 with Graves' hyperthyroidism that later progressed to Graves' ophthalmopathy. CDR3s include the opening cysteine and the closing phenylalanine or tryptophan. D genes are given only for firm matches. Clone size is given for some rows only: seen once, a few or many times, or a class if the clone is expanded.

D gene: TRBD2; J gene: TRBJ2-3; clone size: few; V gene: TRBV5-1; CDR3 protein: CASSLDGGGISSGRTDTQYF; CDR3 DNA: TGCGCCAGCAGCTTGGACGGCGGGGGGATCTCTAGCGGACGAACAGATACGCAGTATTTT
D gene: -; J gene: TRBJ2-7; clone size: -; V gene: TRBV27; CDR3 protein: CASSPEQGSYEQYF; CDR3 DNA: TGTGCCAGCAGTCCCGAACAGGGCTCCTACGAGCAGTACTTC
D gene: -; J gene: TRBJ2-7; clone size: few; V gene: TRBV20-1; CDR3 protein: CSALGTYYEQYF; CDR3 DNA: TGCAGTGCCCTAGGCACCTACTACGAGCAGTACTTC
D gene: -; J gene: TRBJ1-6; clone size: few; V gene: TRBV18; CDR3 protein: CASSPRGAENSPLHF; CDR3 DNA: TGTGCCAGCTCACCACGAGGGGCCGAGAATTCACCCCTCCACTTT
D gene: -; J gene: TRBJ1-5; clone size: many; V gene: TRBV28; CDR3 protein: CASSLAGVNQPQHF; CDR3 DNA: TGTGCCAGCAGTTTAGCGGGGGTAAATCAGCCCCAGCATTTT
D gene: -; J gene: TRBJ1-2; clone size: few; V gene: TRBV27; CDR3 protein: CASSLIGGGLPYGYTF; CDR3 DNA: TGTGCCAGCAGTTTAATAGGGGGGGGGCTGCCTTATGGCTACACCTTC
D gene: -; J gene: TRBJ1-2; clone size: -; V gene: TRBV20-1; CDR3 protein: CSAGIFQGHGYTF; CDR3 DNA: TGCAGTGCTGGGATTTTTCAGGGGCATGGCTACACCTTC
D gene: -; J gene: TRBJ1-2; clone size: few; V gene: TRBV6-1; CDR3 protein: CASSPLGAYYGYTF; CDR3 DNA: TGTGCCAGCAGCCCTTTGGGGGCCTACTATGGCTACACCTTC
D gene: TRBD2; J gene: TRBJ2-1; clone size: -; V gene: TRBV6-2/TRBV6-3; CDR3 protein: CASSSKTSRSYNEQFF; CDR3 DNA: TGTGCCAGCAGTTCCAAGACTAGCCGATCCTACAATGAGCAGTTCTTC
D gene: TRBD1; J gene: TRBJ1-4; clone size: -; V gene: TRBV11-2; CDR3 protein: CASSSGTGGVYEKLFF; CDR3 DNA: TGTGCCAGCAGCTCCGGGACAGGGGGAGTGTATGAAAAACTGTTTTTT
D gene: TRBD1; J gene: TRBJ1-6; clone size: -; V gene: TRBV29-1; CDR3 protein: CSVIRDREILDAPLHF; CDR3 DNA: TGCAGCGTGATCCGGGACAGGGAGATCCTAGATGCACCCCTCCACTTT
D gene: -; J gene: TRBJ2-1; clone size: many; V gene: TRBV5-1; CDR3 protein: CASSLGAGVYNEQFF; CDR3 DNA: TGCGCCAGCAGCTTGGGGGCAGGGGTGTACAATGAGCAGTTCTTC
D gene: TRBD1; J gene: TRBJ1-1; clone size: many; V gene: TRBV7-2; CDR3 protein: CASSLGLTGGTEAFF; CDR3 DNA: TGTGCCAGCAGCTTAGGGCTAACAGGGGGCACTGAAGCTTTCTTT
D gene: -; J gene: TRBJ2-7; clone size: -; V gene: TRBV7-6; CDR3 protein: CASSLDTSGSSYEQYF; CDR3 DNA: TGTGCCAGCAGCTTAGACACTAGTGGGAGCTCCTACGAGCAGTACTTC
D gene: -; J gene: TRBJ2-7; clone size: -; V gene: TRBV28; CDR3 protein: CASSRTSPIGYEQYF; CDR3 DNA: TGTGCCAGCAGTCGAACCTCCCCAATAGGGTACGAGCAGTACTTC
D gene: TRBD1; J gene: TRBJ1-4; clone size: -; V gene: TRBV4-1; CDR3 protein: CASSQTQRQGTNEKLFF; CDR3 DNA: TGCGCCAGCAGCCAAACCCAAAGACAGGGGACAAATGAAAAACTGTTTTTT
D gene: TRBD1; J gene: TRBJ2-7; clone size: -; V gene: TRBV28; CDR3 protein: CASSFGTGTTYEQYF; CDR3 DNA: TGTGCCAGCAGTTTCGGGACAGGGACTACCTACGAGCAGTACTTC
D gene: TRBD2; J gene: TRBJ2-3; clone size: many; V gene: TRBV29-1; CDR3 protein: CSGRGGLAGDTQYF; CDR3 DNA: TGCAGCGGGAGGGGGGGACTAGCAGGAGATACGCAGTATTTT
D gene: TRBD2; J gene: TRBJ2-3; clone size: once; V gene: TRBV20-1; CDR3 protein: CSAYQNSGGAGDTQYF; CDR3 DNA: TGCAGTGCTTACCAAAATAGCGGGGGGGCTGGAGATACGCAGTATTTT
D gene: -; J gene: TRBJ2-1; clone size: -; V gene: TRBV7-9; CDR3 protein: CASSLPGTNYNEQFF; CDR3 DNA: TGTGCCAGCAGCTTACCCGGGACAAACTACAATGAGCAGTTCTTC
D gene: TRBD1; J gene: TRBJ1-1; clone size: many; V gene: TRBV18; CDR3 protein: CASSIQGAEAFF; CDR3 DNA: TGTGCCAGCTCAATACAGGGGGCTGAAGCTTTCTTT
D gene: -; J gene: TRBJ1-2; clone size: -; V gene: TRBV3-1; CDR3 protein: CASSQHRNNYGYTF; CDR3 DNA: TGTGCCAGCAGCCAACACAGAAACAACTATGGCTACACCTTC
D gene: -; J gene: TRBJ1-3; clone size: -; V gene: TRBV9; CDR3 protein: CANSAKTGSRYGNTIYF; CDR3 DNA: TGTGCCAACAGCGCCAAAACAGGGTCTCGGTACGGAAACACCATATATTTT
D gene: TRBD1; J gene: TRBJ1-2; clone size: -; V gene: TRBV2; CDR3 protein: CANRDRANYGYTF; CDR3 DNA: TGTGCCAACCGGGACAGAGCTAACTATGGCTACACCTTC
D gene: TRBD1; J gene: TRBJ2-3; clone size: many; V gene: TRBV12-3/TRBV12-4; CDR3 protein: CASSLQGTYTDTQYF; CDR3 DNA: TGTGCCAGCAGCCTACAGGGGACCTATACAGATACGCAGTATTTT
D gene: TRBD1; J gene: TRBJ1-2; clone size: many; V gene: TRBV12-3/TRBV12-4; CDR3 protein: CASSLIEGQGTRGYTF; CDR3 DNA: TGTGCCAGCAGTTTAATCGAGGGACAGGGAACTCGTGGCTACACCTTC
D gene: -; J gene: TRBJ1-1; clone size: many; V gene: TRBV2; CDR3 protein: CASKRRTNTEAFF; CDR3 DNA: TGTGCCAGTAAAAGACGGACGAACACTGAAGCTTTCTTT
D gene: -; J gene: TRBJ2-2; clone size: many; V gene: TRBV27; CDR3 protein: CASSTPMRDGTGELFF; CDR3 DNA: TGTGCCAGCAGTACCCCAATGCGGGACGGCACCGGGGAGCTGTTTTTT
D gene: -; J gene: TRBJ1-2; clone size: many; V gene: TRBV6-1; CDR3 protein: CASSEGGRRGYGYTF; CDR3 DNA: TGTGCCAGCAGTGAAGGGGGGCGTCGGGGCTATGGCTACACCTTC
D gene: TRBD2; J gene: TRBJ2-1; clone size: few; V gene: TRBV12-3/TRBV12-4; CDR3 protein: CASRRLAGAANEQFF; CDR3 DNA: TGTGCCAGCAGACGACTAGCGGGGGCCGCCAATGAGCAGTTCTTC
D gene: -; J gene: TRBJ1-6; clone size: -; V gene: TRBV7-8; CDR3 protein: CASSFLTVEDSPLHF; CDR3 DNA: TGTGCCAGCAGCTTCTTGACAGTAGAGGATTCACCCCTCCACTTT
D gene: TRBD1; J gene: TRBJ1-1; clone size: -; V gene: TRBV6-1; CDR3 protein: CATRPGTGLFMNTEAFF; CDR3 DNA: TGTGCCACGCGCCCGGGGACAGGGCTTTTCATGAACACTGAAGCTTTCTTT
D gene: -; J gene: TRBJ1-2; clone size: -; V gene: TRBV12-3/TRBV12-4; CDR3 protein: CASSLARGTDGYTF; CDR3 DNA: TGTGCCAGCAGTTTGGCCAGGGGAACAGATGGCTACACCTTC
D gene: TRBD2; J gene: TRBJ2-1; clone size: few; V gene: TRBV24-1; CDR3 protein: CATTSGGADEQFF; CDR3 DNA: TGTGCCACCACTAGCGGGGGGGCCGATGAGCAGTTCTTC
D gene: TRBD1; J gene: TRBJ2-7; clone size: few; V gene: TRBV10-2; CDR3 protein: CASTGTGANYEQYF; CDR3 DNA: TGCGCCAGCACCGGGACAGGGGCGAATTACGAGCAGTACTTC